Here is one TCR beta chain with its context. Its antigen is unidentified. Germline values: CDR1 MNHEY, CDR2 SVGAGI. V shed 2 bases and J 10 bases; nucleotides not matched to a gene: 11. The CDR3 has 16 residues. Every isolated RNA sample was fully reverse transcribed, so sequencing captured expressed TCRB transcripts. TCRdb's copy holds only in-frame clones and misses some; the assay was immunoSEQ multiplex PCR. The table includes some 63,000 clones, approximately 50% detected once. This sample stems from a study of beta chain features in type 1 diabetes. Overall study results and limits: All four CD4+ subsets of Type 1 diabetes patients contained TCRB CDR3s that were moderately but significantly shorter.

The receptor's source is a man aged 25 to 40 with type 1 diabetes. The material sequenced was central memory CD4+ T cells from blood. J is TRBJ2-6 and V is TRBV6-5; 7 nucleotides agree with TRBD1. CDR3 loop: CASSYRFGQVGNVLTF. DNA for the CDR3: TGTGCCAGCAGTTACCGATTTGGACAGGTCGGGAACGTCCTGACTTTC.